A single sample is the source of the 17 T cell receptor beta chains below, sequenced in a study of human T cells and chemical hapten exposure. TCRdb reprocessed the RACE reads with MiXCR, giving one entry per CDR3 protein. The top ten clones hold about 5.6% of a sample with about 400,000 distinct CDR3 sequences, about 6% of them seen once. Time point given: patch test 2, 6 weeks after DPC sensitization. Documented treatment: therapeutic diphenylcyclopropenone sensitization with weekly scalp DPC. This specimen consisted of whole blood, obtained in connection with sensitization to the hapten diphenylcyclopropenone (DPC). These receptors all stem from a young woman with alopecia areata. Some clones in this sample may be carry-over from other donors' samples.

This clonotype was counted many times. The V gene is TRBV10-2, the J gene TRBJ1-1; 8 positions agree with TRBD1. J lost 1 base, V lost 5 bases, and 6 bases had no gene match. The CDR3 runs 15 residues. The V gene's germline CDR1 is WSHSY and CDR2 SAAADI. CDR3 residues: CASSLNRGGNTEAFF. The CDR3 coding sequence is TGCGCCAGCAGTCTTAACAGGGGGGGGAACACTGAAGCTTTCTTT.

The genes are TRBV6-2 or TRBV6-3 and TRBJ2-3; no reliable D call. CDR1 MNHEY and CDR2 SVGEGT come from the germline V gene. There are 11 residues in the CDR3. V lost 6 bases to trimming and J lost 5 bases, with 6 bases between them. The CDR3 region is CASRGRDTQYF. CDR3 coding DNA: TGTGCCAGCAGAGGACGAGATACGCAGTATTTT.

This clonotype was seen a handful of times. The V call is TRBV27, the J call TRBJ2-3; the D is unclear. V was pared by 5 bases and J by 0 bases, with 18 bases between. The CDR3 is made up of 17 amino acids. CDR1 and CDR2 (germline): MNHEY, SMNVEV (reference sequence). The CDR3 coding sequence is TGTGCCAGCAGTCAAGTAGGTACACTGGACAGCACAGATACGCAGTATTTT. It codes for CASSQVGTLDSTDTQYF.

V and J are TRBV20-1 and TRBJ1-1; no firm D call. The CDR3 has 11 residues. Germline V gives CDR1 DFQATT, CDR2 SNEGSKA (reference sequence). V shed 5 bases and J shed 4 bases, with 8 bases lying between them. The CDR3 DNA reads TGCAGTGCTTCGGTTAGCACTGAAGCTTTCTTT. Translating it yields CSASVSTEAFF.

This clonotype was seen only a few times. The chain employs TRBV7-8 and TRBJ1-5; 9 positions agree with TRBD1. Losses at the gene ends were 4 bases for V and 6 bases for J; bases not matched to a gene: 13. The CDR3 sequence is 17 residues long. The germline gives CDR1 SGHVS, CDR2 FQNEAQ. CDR3 amino acids: CASSSIPGQGFAQPQHF. The CDR3 DNA is TGTGCCAGCAGCTCGATCCCGGGACAGGGTTTTGCTCAGCCCCAGCATTTT.

This chain joins TRBV14 and TRBJ1-6, with TRBD1 as a possible D gene (6 bases). Germline CDR1 reads SGHDN; CDR2 reads FVKESK. The CDR3 extends over 15 amino acids. V lost 6 bases to trimming and J lost 9 bases, with 18 bases between them. This CDR3 is CASRDSQLVGSPLHF. In DNA form, the CDR3 reads TGTGCCAGCAGGGACAGCCAGCTCGTGGGTTCACCCCTCCACTTT.

There are a few counts of this clonotype. V usage is TRBV20-1 and J usage is TRBJ2-3; no firm D call. Germline V gives CDR1 DFQATT, CDR2 SNEGSKA (reference sequence). Trimming shortened V by 6 bases and J by 6 bases, and 13 bases separated the two germline ends. The CDR3 is 12 amino acids. The CDR3 DNA reads as TGCAGTGCCCGAGGCTCGGGTGATACGCAGTATTTT. Its protein product is CSARGSGDTQYF.

Details on this clonotype: This likely stems from a read error, as it lies one base from a far larger clone. This chain joins TRBV12-3 or TRBV12-4 and TRBJ2-7, with 9 bases aligning to TRBD1. V shed 5 bases and J 3 bases; nucleotides not matched to a gene: 2. CDR3 size: 13 residues. The CDR3 DNA reads TGTGCCAGCAGTGGGACAGGGTACTACGAGCAGTACTTC. As protein: CASSGTGYYEQYF.

The table lists this clonotype with a few counts. The chain is built from TRBV5-6 and TRBJ2-1; D might be TRBD1 (5 bases). V was pared by 5 bases and J by 4 bases, with 10 bases between. CDR1 SGHDT and CDR2 YYEEEE come from the germline V gene. The CDR3 sequence is 13 residues long. The CDR3 protein is CASRPNRYNEQFF. CDR3 nucleotide sequence: TGTGCCAGCAGGCCTAACAGGTACAATGAGCAGTTCTTC.

This clonotype has a count of ten or more. V is TRBV6-6 and J is TRBJ1-6, with 9 bases aligning to TRBD1. This CDR3 has 13 amino acids. V shed 5 bases and J 9 bases; nucleotides not matched to a gene: 2. CDR1 and CDR2 (germline): MNHNY, SVGAGI (reference sequence). The CDR3 region has the DNA TGTGCCAGCAGTCAGGACAGGGGTTCACCCCTCCACTTT. Its protein is CASSQDRGSPLHF.

This clonotype was seen a handful of times. The V gene is TRBV2, the J gene TRBJ1-2, with 8 bases identical to TRBD1. This CDR3 has 16 residues. The V segment lost 7 bases and the J segment 5 bases; nucleotides outside the gene matches: 15. Germline CDR1 and CDR2: SNHLY and FYNNEI. The CDR3 sequence: CASKLGTGAGDYGYTF. The CDR3, as DNA: TGTGCCAGCAAACTCGGGACAGGTGCCGGGGATTATGGCTACACCTTC.

This clonotype was seen a handful of times. The genes are TRBV6-6 and TRBJ1-5; D not certain. CDR1 is MNHNY, CDR2 SVGAGI, per germline (reference sequence). There are 15 residues in the CDR3. V lost 2 bases to trimming and J lost 2 bases, with 10 bases between them. CDR3 amino acids: CASSYPLSGNQPQHF. Written as DNA, the CDR3 is TGTGCCAGCAGTTACCCCCTTAGTGGCAATCAGCCCCAGCATTTT.

There are many counts of this clonotype. This chain connects TRBV6-2 or TRBV6-3 to TRBJ1-5, with 8 bases lining up with TRBD1. With 8 bases clipped from V and 3 bases from J, the junction kept 12 bases outside the gene matches. The CDR3 totals 16 residues. The germline V gene has CDR1 MNHEY and CDR2 SVGEGT. CDR3 sequence: CASRGLTGDYNQPQHF. CDR3 DNA sequence: TGTGCCAGCCGGGGCCTGACAGGGGACTACAATCAGCCCCAGCATTTT.

This clonotype appeared a few times. DNA of the CDR3: TGCGCCAGCAGCTTTGGCGCAGGGGGTAACGAGCAGTACTTC. This gives the protein CASSFGAGGNEQYF. The chain carries TRBV5-1 and TRBJ2-7, with 7 bases matching TRBD1. The CDR3 contains 14 residues. The germline gives CDR1 SGHRS, CDR2 YFSETQ. Trimming removed 2 bases from V and 5 bases from J; junction bases left unmatched: 7.

V usage is TRBV10-2 and J usage is TRBJ2-5; TRBD1 matches at 7 bases. This CDR3 has 14 residues. Germline loops: CDR1 WSHSY, CDR2 SAAADI. With V trimmed by 3 bases and J by 2 bases, 3 bases remained unmatched. CDR3 sequence: CASSDGDRQETQYF. The CDR3 DNA sequence: TGCGCCAGCAGTGATGGGGACAGACAAGAGACCCAGTACTTC.

This clonotype was recorded at least ten times. V is TRBV18 and J is TRBJ1-1, with D hard to call. Germline CDR1 is KGHSH and CDR2 is LQKENI. The V and J ends lost 6 bases and 3 bases respectively, with 11 bases between them. The CDR3 extends over 13 amino acids. The CDR3 sequence is CASSQTDDTEAFF. DNA for the CDR3: TGTGCCAGCTCCCAAACAGACGACACTGAAGCTTTCTTT.

This clonotype showed up just a few times. The V and J genes are TRBV20-1 and TRBJ2-3; no reliable D call. V was shortened by 5 bases and J by 4 bases, with 10 bases between the two germline ends. The CDR3 is 12 residues long. The germline CDR1 and CDR2 sequences are DFQATT and SNEGSKA (reference sequence). The chain's CDR3 is CSAGDFSDTQYF. The CDR3 nucleotides are TGCAGTGCTGGGGATTTTTCAGATACGCAGTATTTT.